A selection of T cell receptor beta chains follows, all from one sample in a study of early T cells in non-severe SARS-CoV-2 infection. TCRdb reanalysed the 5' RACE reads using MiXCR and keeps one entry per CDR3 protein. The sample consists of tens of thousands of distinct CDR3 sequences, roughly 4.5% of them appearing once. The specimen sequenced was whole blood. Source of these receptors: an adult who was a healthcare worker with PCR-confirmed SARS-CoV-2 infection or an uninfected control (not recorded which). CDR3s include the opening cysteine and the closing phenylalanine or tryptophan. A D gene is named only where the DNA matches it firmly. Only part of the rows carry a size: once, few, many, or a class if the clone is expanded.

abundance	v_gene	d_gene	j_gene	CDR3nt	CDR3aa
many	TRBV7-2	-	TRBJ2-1	TGTGCCAGCAGCCCGAGGTCGGCCTCCTACAATGAGCAGTTCTTC	CASSPRSASYNEQFF
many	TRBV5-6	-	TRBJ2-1	TGTGCCAGCAGCTTGGTGGGAGCGGATGAGCAGTTCTTC	CASSLVGADEQFF
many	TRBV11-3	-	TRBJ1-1	TGTGCCAGCAGTAGGTCTTTGGCGAACACTGAAGCTTTCTTT	CASSRSLANTEAFF
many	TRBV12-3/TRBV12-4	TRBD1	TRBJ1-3	TGTGCCAGCAGTTTATCTAGACAGGGCTACTCTGGAAACACCATATATTTT	CASSLSRQGYSGNTIYF
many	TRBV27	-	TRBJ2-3	TGTGCCAGCAGTCACTGGGGGACTAGCACAGATACGCAGTATTTT	CASSHWGTSTDTQYF
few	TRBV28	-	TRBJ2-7	TGTGCCAGCAGTGCTGACAGCTACGAGCAGTACTTC	CASSADSYEQYF
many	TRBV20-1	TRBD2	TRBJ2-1	TGCAGTGCCCCGGGACTAGCGGGAAACGAGCAGTTCTTC	CSAPGLAGNEQFF
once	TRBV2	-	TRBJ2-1	TGTGCCAGCAGTGTGGCAGATAATGAGCAGTTCTTC	CASSVADNEQFF
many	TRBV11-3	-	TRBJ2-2	TGTGCCAGCAGCGGACAAAGAGCGAACACCGGGGAGCTGTTTTTT	CASSGQRANTGELFF
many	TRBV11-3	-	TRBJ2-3	TGTGCCAGCAGCTTAGGGGGCCTTCCCACAGATACGCAGTATTTT	CASSLGGLPTDTQYF
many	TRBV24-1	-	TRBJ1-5	TGTGCCACCGCGGCCTATAGCAATCAGCCCCAGCATTTT	CATAAYSNQPQHF
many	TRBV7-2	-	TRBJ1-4	TGTGCCAGCAGCTTATTTGACCATGGGGGAAAACTGTTTTTT	CASSLFDHGGKLFF
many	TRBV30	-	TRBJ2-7	TGTGCCTGGAACAAGGACTCCTACGAGCAGTACTTC	CAWNKDSYEQYF
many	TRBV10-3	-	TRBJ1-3	TGTGCCATCAGTCCCCGGACGGTCTCTGGAAACACCATATATTTT	CAISPRTVSGNTIYF
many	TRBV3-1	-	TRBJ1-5	TGTGCCAGCAGCCAAGAAGGGGGGGGCAATCAGCCCCAGCATTTT	CASSQEGGGNQPQHF
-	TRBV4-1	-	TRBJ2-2	TGCGCCAGCAGCCAGGACTCCGATAGCACCGGGGAGCTGTTTTTT	CASSQDSDSTGELFF
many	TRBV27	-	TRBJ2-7	TGTGCCAGCAGTACCCGCCAGGGGAAAGTTCCCCACGAGCAGTACTTC	CASSTRQGKVPHEQYF
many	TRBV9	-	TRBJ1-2	TGTGCCAGCAGCGATGCTCCAGACCGGGACGATTATGGCTACACCTTC	CASSDAPDRDDYGYTF
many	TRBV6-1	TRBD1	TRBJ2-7	TGTGCCAGCAGAACCGGGACAGGGGGACTCTACGAGCAGTACTTC	CASRTGTGGLYEQYF
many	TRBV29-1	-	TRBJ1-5	TGCAGCGTTGAAACCCAGGATAGCAATCAGCCCCAGCATTTT	CSVETQDSNQPQHF
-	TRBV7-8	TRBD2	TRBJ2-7	TGTGCCAGCAGCCCTAGCGGGGGGGTATCGGTAACCTACGAGCAGTACTTC	CASSPSGGVSVTYEQYF
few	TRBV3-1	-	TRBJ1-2	TGTGCCAGCAGCCAAGATGGCCCGCCCACTAACTATGGCTACACCTTC	CASSQDGPPTNYGYTF
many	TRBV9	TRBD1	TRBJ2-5	TGTGCCAGCAGCGGCCGGGACAGGGGAGCGGGGGAGACCCAGTACTTC	CASSGRDRGAGETQYF
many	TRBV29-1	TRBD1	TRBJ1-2	TGCAGCGTGATGACAGGGGGCGATTATGGCTACACCTTC	CSVMTGGDYGYTF
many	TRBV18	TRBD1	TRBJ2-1	TGTGCCAGCTCACCCCTGGGACAGGGGACAAATGAGCAGTTCTTC	CASSPLGQGTNEQFF